This T cell receptor (beta chain) was documented in a study of blood T cells in healthy people across ages. Points from the study as a whole: Naive and antigen-experienced cells could not be conclusively compared, given unsorted PBMCs. As age increased, TCR beta diversity per million T cells fell in a roughly linear fashion. It was the long-lived donors that had more naive CD4+ cells and higher diversity than aged donors.

This clonotype came up a few times. The antigen remains undetermined. The germline V and J ends were trimmed by 0 bases and 14 bases, with 15 bases remaining between them. Germline V gene data show CDR1 as MNHNY and CDR2 as SVGAGI (reference sequence). CDR3 size: 13 residues. It was with a sample-barcoded 5' primer and a J-beta primer mix that a second PCR of roughly 7 to 12 cycles was run. TCRdb independently ran MiXCR on the 5' RACE reads; one entry per CDR3 protein. The sample has about 750,000 distinct CDR3 sequences, roughly 50% seen once. The V and J genes are TRBV6-6 and TRBJ2-3; tentative D call: TRBD2 (6 bases). Sequencing input: blood. This receptor was identified in a man at least 80 years old in good health. Here the CDR3 reads CASSYSPGRYAYF. In DNA form, the CDR3 reads TGTGCCAGCAGTTACTCGCCCGGGAGATACGCGTATTTT.